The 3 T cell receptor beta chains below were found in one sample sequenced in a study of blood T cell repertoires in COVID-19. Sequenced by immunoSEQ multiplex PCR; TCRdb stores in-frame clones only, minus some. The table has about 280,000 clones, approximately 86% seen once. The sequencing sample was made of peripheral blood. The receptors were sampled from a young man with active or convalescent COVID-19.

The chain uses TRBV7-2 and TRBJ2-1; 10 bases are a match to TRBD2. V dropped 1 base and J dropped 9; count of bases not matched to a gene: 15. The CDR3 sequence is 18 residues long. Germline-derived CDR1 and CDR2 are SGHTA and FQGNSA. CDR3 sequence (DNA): TGTGCCAGCAGCTTAGTGTTGGTAGCGGGGGGCCCGGGTGGTGAGCAGTTCTTC. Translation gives CASSLVLVAGGPGGEQFF.

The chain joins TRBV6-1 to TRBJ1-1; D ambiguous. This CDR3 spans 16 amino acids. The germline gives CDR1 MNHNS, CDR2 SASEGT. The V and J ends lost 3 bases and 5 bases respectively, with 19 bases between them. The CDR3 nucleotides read TGTGCCAGCAGTGAGGGGAGTCACAGATCGGGGACTGAAGCTTTCTTT. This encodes CASSEGSHRSGTEAFF.

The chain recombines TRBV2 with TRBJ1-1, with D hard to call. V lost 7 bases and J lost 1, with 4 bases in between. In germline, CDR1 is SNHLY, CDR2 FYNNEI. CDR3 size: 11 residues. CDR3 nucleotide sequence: TGTGCCAGCAAACAGAACACTGAAGCTTTCTTT. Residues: CASKQNTEAFF.